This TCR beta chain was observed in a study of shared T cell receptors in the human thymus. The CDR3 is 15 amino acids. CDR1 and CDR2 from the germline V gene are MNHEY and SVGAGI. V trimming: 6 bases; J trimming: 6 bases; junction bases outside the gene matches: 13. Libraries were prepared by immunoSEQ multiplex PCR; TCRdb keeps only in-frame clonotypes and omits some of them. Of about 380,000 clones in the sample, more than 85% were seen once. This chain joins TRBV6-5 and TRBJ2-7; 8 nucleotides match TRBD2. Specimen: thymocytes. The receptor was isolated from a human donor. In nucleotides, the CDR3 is TGTGCCAGCAGGATCTCCGGGACTAGTGTCGGCGAGCAGTACTTC. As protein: CASRISGTSVGEQYF.